The 25 T cell receptor beta chains below come from one sample, sequenced in a study of cytomegalovirus exposure and HLA in healthy donors. PCR involved 60 Vbeta and 13 Jbeta primers. The assay was immunoSEQ multiplex PCR, and TCRdb's table has in-frame clones only and misses some. The data contain more than 85,000 clones, 81% of them singletons. The sequenced sample consisted of PBMCs. The receptors were gathered from a woman under 40 in good health and CMV-seronegative.

V gene TRBV5-4 combines with J gene TRBJ2-1; 8 bases map to TRBD2. Germline V gene lookup returns CDR1 SGHNT and CDR2 YYREEE (reference sequence). The CDR3 has 15 residues. V shed 2 bases, J shed 4 bases, and the junction held 5 bases outside the gene matches. This chain's CDR3 is CASSFRGLVYNEQFF. The CDR3 DNA follows: TGTGCCAGCAGCTTCCGGGGACTAGTTTACAATGAGCAGTTCTTC. Full variable domain (missing parts from reference TRBV5-4 and TRBJ2-1): ETGVTQSPTHLIKTRGQQVTLRCSSQSGHNTVSWYQQALGQGPQFIFQYYREEENGRGNFPPRFSGLQFPNYSSELNVNALELDDSALYLCASSFRGLVYNEQFFGPGTRLTVL.

The V call is TRBV23-1, the J call TRBJ2-7; 11 nucleotides match TRBD1. TRBV23-1 is sorted into the ORF group, with uncertain function. Trimming at V came to 3 bases and at J to 1 base, leaving 5 bases not matched to a gene. The CDR3 spans 16 residues. CDR3 DNA sequence: TGCGCCAGCAGTCAGGCCGGGACAGGGGGTTCCTACGAGCAGTACTTC. Translating gives CASSQAGTGGSYEQYF.

This clone was observed once. CDR3 DNA sequence: TGCGCCAGCAGCCAAACTAGCGGGAGTAACACCGGGGAGCTGTTTTTT. Protein: CASSQTSGSNTGELFF. This rearrangement joins TRBV5-1 to TRBJ2-2, with TRBD2 identical over 11 bases. V lost 4 bases, J lost 2 bases, and 4 bases stayed unmatched. The CDR3 covers 16 residues. In germline, CDR1 is SGHRS, CDR2 YFSETQ.

This clone was seen only a few times. Written as DNA, the CDR3 is TGTGCCAGCAGCTACAAGGGGAACACCATATATTTT. It yields the protein CASSYKGNTIYF. The V call is TRBV7-8, the J call TRBJ1-3; D may be TRBD1 (5 bases). Germline-derived CDR1 and CDR2 are SGHVS and FQNEAQ. This CDR3 is built from 12 residues. The V end was cut by 4 bases, the J end by 7 bases, with 8 bases between.

The chain uses TRBV7-9 and TRBJ1-6; D might be TRBD1 (5 bases). CDR1 is SEHNR and CDR2 is FQNEAQ in the germline V gene (reference sequence). V was trimmed by 5 bases and J by 4 bases, leaving 18 bases between them. This CDR3 region has 17 residues. The DNA of the CDR3 is TGTGCCAGCAGCCCAGAGGCAGGGTACCCTTATAATTCACCCCTCCACTTT. Translating it yields CASSPEAGYPYNSPLHF.

V is TRBV5-1 and J is TRBJ1-1; maybe TRBD1 (5 bases). The CDR3 is 14 residues long. Germline lookup yields CDR1 SGHRS and CDR2 YFSETQ. V was clipped by 4 bases and J by 4 bases, with 14 bases between them. CDR3 coding DNA: TGCGCCAGCAGCCCCCTGGGGGGTCCCACTGAAGCTTTCTTT. Translation gives CASSPLGGPTEAFF. The full variable domain, its missing parts supplied by reference TRBV5-1 and TRBJ1-1, is KAGVTQTPRYLIKTRGQQVTLSCSPISGHRSVSWYQQTPGQGLQFLFEYFSETQRNKGNFPGRFSGRQFSNSRSEMNVSTLELGDSALYLCASSPLGGPTEAFFGQGTRLTVV.

As DNA, the CDR3 is TGTGCCAGCAGCCGCACAACGACAGATAACTACGAGCAGTACTTC. Its protein is CASSRTTTDNYEQYF. The rearrangement links TRBV11-2 to TRBJ2-7; TRBD1 is a possible D gene (5 bases). This CDR3 contains 15 residues. V shed 5 bases and J shed 3 bases, with 17 bases lying between them. CDR1 SGHAT and CDR2 FQNNGV come from the germline V gene. Complete variable domain (other parts from reference TRBV11-2 and TRBJ2-7): EAGVAQSPRYKIIEKRQSVAFWCNPISGHATLYWYQQILGQGPKLLIQFQNNGVVDDSQLPKDRFSAERLKGVDSTLKIQPAKLEDSAVYLCASSRTTTDNYEQYFGPGTRLTVT.

CDR3 coding DNA: TGCGCCAGCAGCCAAGATAAGAGTTCGAGACACAAAAGAAAACTGTTTTTT. This sequence encodes CASSQDKSSRHKRKLFF. The V call is TRBV4-1, the J call TRBJ1-4, with D unresolved. The CDR3 has 17 residues. V was pared by 0 bases and J by 10 bases, with 21 bases between. Germline lookup yields CDR1 MGHRA and CDR2 YSYEKL.

The chain employs TRBV11-2 and TRBJ2-7; 9 bases map to TRBD1. Germline CDR1 and CDR2: SGHAT and FQNNGV. CDR3 length: 13 residues. V gave up 4 bases and J gave up 3 bases; unmatched junction bases: 1. The CDR3 spells CASSWDRVYEQYF. In nucleotides, the CDR3 is TGTGCCAGCAGCTGGGACAGGGTCTACGAGCAGTACTTC.

This clone appeared a single time. CDR3 residues: CASSLEGAEETQYF. CDR3 DNA: TGCGCCAGCAGCTTGGAGGGGGCTGAGGAGACCCAGTACTTC. The chain joins TRBV5-1 to TRBJ2-5; 7 bases map to TRBD1. The CDR3 consists of 14 residues. Germline CDR1 SGHRS, CDR2 YFSETQ. Trimming at V came to 0 bases and at J to 5 bases, leaving 4 bases not matched to a gene.

The gene calls are TRBV2 and TRBJ2-1, with 9 bases identical to TRBD2. This CDR3 comprises 17 residues. With 4 bases clipped from V and 4 bases from J, the junction kept 11 bases outside the gene matches. Looked up from germline, CDR1 is SNHLY and CDR2 is FYNNEI. CDR3: CASSGGAAGGRYNEQFF. As DNA, the CDR3 is TGTGCCAGCAGTGGGGGCGCGGCGGGAGGGAGATACAATGAGCAGTTCTTC.

This clone is a singleton in its sample. The DNA for the CDR3 is TGTGCCAGCAGCTACCTCGCTGGAAACACCATATATTTT. It translates to CASSYLAGNTIYF. The rearrangement uses TRBV27 and TRBJ1-3, with D hard to call. The CDR3 covers 13 residues. Germline CDR1 is MNHEY and CDR2 is SMNVEV (reference sequence). V dropped 6 bases and J dropped 2 bases, with 8 bases sitting between them.

The genes are TRBV28 and TRBJ2-1; D is possibly TRBD1 (6 bases). The V gene lost 4 bases and the J gene lost 4 bases, with 14 bases spanning the gap. Germline V CDR1 and CDR2: MDHEN, SYDVKM. This CDR3 has 15 residues. CDR3 region: CASSSRGYGYNEQFF. In DNA form, the CDR3 reads TGTGCCAGCAGTTCAAGGGGGTATGGGTACAATGAGCAGTTCTTC.

This chain uses TRBV11-3 with TRBJ2-2; 7 positions match TRBD1. Germline V gene sequence: CDR1 SGHNT, CDR2 YENEEA. Unmatched junction bases numbered 10, after V lost 5 bases and J lost 7 bases. The CDR3 is 15 residues long. CDR3 DNA: TGTGCCAGCAGCCCCAAGGGGGCAGGCGGCGGGGAGCTGTTTTTT. Its protein product is CASSPKGAGGGELFF. Using reference TRBV11-3 and TRBJ2-2 for the parts outside the CDR3, the full variable domain is EAGVVQSPRYKIIEKKQPVAFWCNPISGHNTLYWYLQNLGQGPELLIRYENEEAVDDSQLPKDRFSAERLKGVDSTLKIQPAELGDSAVYLCASSPKGAGGGELFFGEGSRLTVL.

The CDR3 DNA follows: TGTGCCAGCATACAACCGGGACAGGGACCCGAGCAGTACTTC. The encoded protein is CASIQPGQGPEQYF. The chain carries TRBV7-3 and TRBJ2-7; 9 bases are shared with TRBD1. Germline V gene lookup returns CDR1 SGHTA and CDR2 FQGTGA. V dropped 7 bases and J dropped 6; count of bases not matched to a gene: 10. The CDR3 runs 14 residues.

About this clone: Sequence at one end of the junction differs from germline and may be a read error. Other DNA sequences of this sample code for an identical CDR3. The rearrangement joins TRBV28 to TRBJ2-5; tentative D call: TRBD1 (6 bases). The germline V gene has CDR1 MDHEN and CDR2 SYDVKM. The CDR3 contains 12 residues. This CDR3 reads CASMDRQETQYF. CDR3 coding DNA: TGCGCCAGCATGGACAGACAAGAGACCCAGTACTTC.

CDR3 sequence: CASSTGQASSYGYTF. The CDR3 DNA follows: TGTGCCAGTAGTACCGGACAGGCGTCTTCCTATGGCTACACCTTC. This chain connects TRBV19 to TRBJ1-2, with TRBD1 matching 7 bases. This CDR3 has 15 residues. V was pared by 4 bases and J by 4 bases, with 9 bases of the junction left unmatched. Germline-derived CDR1 and CDR2 are LNHDA and SQIVND (reference sequence).

V gene TRBV6-6 combines with J gene TRBJ1-1; 8 bases are shared with TRBD1. V trimming: 7 bases; J trimming: 3 bases; junction bases outside the gene matches: 7. This CDR3 spans 14 amino acids. The germline gives CDR1 MNHNY, CDR2 SVGAGI (reference sequence). This chain's CDR3 is CASNHRGSDTEAFF. The CDR3 bases are TGTGCCAGCAATCACAGGGGGTCGGACACTGAAGCTTTCTTT.

This sequence joins TRBV7-2 and TRBJ1-4; 10 bases are a match to TRBD1. This CDR3 spans 16 amino acids. Losses at the gene ends were 4 bases for V and 5 bases for J; bases not matched to a gene: 7. CDR1 and CDR2 (germline): SGHTA, FQGNSA. This chain's CDR3 is CASSYGTGASNEKLFF. CDR3 bases: TGTGCCAGCAGCTATGGGACAGGGGCGAGCAATGAAAAACTGTTTTTT.

This clone has just one count. The rearrangement links TRBV6-5 to TRBJ2-7; D perhaps matches TRBD2 (5 bases). Trimming removed 6 bases from V and 2 bases from J, with 17 bases in between. The CDR3 has 15 residues. Germline lookup yields CDR1 MNHEY and CDR2 SVGAGI. In DNA form, the CDR3 reads TGTGCCAGCAGCGACACAAGCGGCCGAACCTACGAGCAGTACTTC. It translates to CASSDTSGRTYEQYF.

The CDR3 spells CSVVAGVSVSYEQYF. DNA for the CDR3: TGCAGCGTTGTTGCGGGAGTGTCCGTCTCCTACGAGCAGTACTTC. The chain recombines TRBV29-1 with TRBJ2-7, with 7 bases that match TRBD2. V shed 4 bases, J shed 0 bases, and the junction held 9 bases outside the gene matches. CDR3 length equals 15 residues. The germline V gene encodes CDR1 SQVTM and CDR2 ANQGSEA.

The rearrangement links TRBV4-3 to TRBJ2-1; 7 positions match TRBD2. Unmatched junction bases numbered 4, after V lost 1 base and J lost 4 bases. The germline gives CDR1 LGHNA, CDR2 YSLEER. This CDR3 spans 15 amino acids. The CDR3 sequence is CASSQGREQYNEQFF. The CDR3 region has the DNA TGCGCCAGCAGCCAAGGGCGGGAGCAGTACAATGAGCAGTTCTTC.

The chain combines TRBV5-1 with TRBJ2-2; a weak D match, TRBD2 (5 bases). This CDR3 spans 15 amino acids. Trimming stripped 0 bases from V and 4 bases from J, with 10 bases between. CDR1 and CDR2 (germline): SGHRS, YFSETQ. The CDR3 DNA sequence: TGCGCCAGCAGCTTGGCCGGGGAGCTCACCGGGGAGCTGTTTTTT. Protein product: CASSLAGELTGELFF.

The chain links TRBV21-1 to TRBJ1-4; the listed D gene, TRBD1, was not tested against the DNA. TRBV21-1 is recorded as a pseudogene. The CDR3 sequence is 19 residues long. The CDR3 DNA reads as TGTGCCAGCAGCAAAGAGGGGGCAGGGGGTATGACAACTAATGAAAAACTGTTTTTT. It codes for CASSKEGAGGMTTNEKLFF.

This clone occurred a few times. The rearrangement uses TRBV30 and TRBJ1-3, with D possibly being TRBD1 (5 bases). V was shortened by 4 bases and J by 9 bases, with 16 bases between the two germline ends. This CDR3 contains 13 residues. Germline V gene lookup returns CDR1 GTSNPN and CDR2 SVGIG (reference sequence). Here the CDR3 DNA reads TGTGCCTGGACAGGGCCCCGTCTTGGCACCATATATTTT. This codes for CAWTGPRLGTIYF.